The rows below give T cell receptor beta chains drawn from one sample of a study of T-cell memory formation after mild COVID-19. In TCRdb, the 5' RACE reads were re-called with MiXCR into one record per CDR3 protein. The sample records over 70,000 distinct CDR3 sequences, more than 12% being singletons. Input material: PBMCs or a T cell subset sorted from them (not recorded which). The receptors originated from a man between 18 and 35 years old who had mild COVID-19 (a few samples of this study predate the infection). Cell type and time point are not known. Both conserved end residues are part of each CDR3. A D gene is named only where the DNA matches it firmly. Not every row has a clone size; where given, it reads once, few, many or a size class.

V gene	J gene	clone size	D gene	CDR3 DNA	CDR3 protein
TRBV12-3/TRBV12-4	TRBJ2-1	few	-	TGTGCCAGCAGTGGGCGGGGAGATGAGCAGTTCTTC	CASSGRGDEQFF
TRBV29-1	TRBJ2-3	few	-	TGCAGCGCCGAAGACAGCCTCACAGATACGCAGTATTTT	CSAEDSLTDTQYF
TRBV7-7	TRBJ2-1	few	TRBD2	TGTGCCAGCAGCTTCGGACTAGCGGTTTACAATGAGCAGTTCTTC	CASSFGLAVYNEQFF
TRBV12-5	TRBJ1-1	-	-	TGTGCTTGCCGGTTGAACGCTGAAGCTTTCTTT	CACRLNAEAFF
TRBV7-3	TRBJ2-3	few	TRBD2	TGTGCCAGCAGCCAGGCTAGCGGGGGGGCCGCAGATACGCAGTATTTT	CASSQASGGAADTQYF
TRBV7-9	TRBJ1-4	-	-	TGTGCCAGCAGCTTGAGTGGGTTTAATGAAAAACTGTTTTTT	CASSLSGFNEKLFF
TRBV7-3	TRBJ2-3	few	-	TGTGCCAGCAGCTTGCCGGGCTCCCCTTTAGATACGCAGTATTTT	CASSLPGSPLDTQYF
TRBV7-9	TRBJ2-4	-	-	TGTGCCAGCAGCTTATCCCTGGGGGGCATTCAGTACTTC	CASSLSLGGIQYF
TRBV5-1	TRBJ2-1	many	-	TGCGCCAGCAGCTTACGTCATTCCGGGCTGGATGAGCAGTTCTTC	CASSLRHSGLDEQFF
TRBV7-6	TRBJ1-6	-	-	TGTGCCAGCAGCGGCGGTTTCTCCTATAATTCACCCCTCCACTTT	CASSGGFSYNSPLHF
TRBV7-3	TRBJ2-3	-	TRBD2	TGTGCCAGCAGCAAACCCGGGAGGTCAGATACGCAGTATTTT	CASSKPGRSDTQYF
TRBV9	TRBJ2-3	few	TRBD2	TGTGCCAGCTCCAGTGCGGGGGGTGTCACAGATACGCAGTATTTT	CASSSAGGVTDTQYF
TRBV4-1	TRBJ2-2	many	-	TGCGCCAGCAGCCAAGGGTTCAGGATGCCCGGGGAGCTGTTTTTT	CASSQGFRMPGELFF
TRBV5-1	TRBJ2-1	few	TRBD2	TGCGCCAGCAGCTTTCGCGGGGGGCCAGGCAATGAGCAGTTCTTC	CASSFRGGPGNEQFF
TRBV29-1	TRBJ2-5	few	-	TGCAGCGTTTGGCGCATCCACAGGGTAGAAGAGACCCAGTACTTC	CSVWRIHRVEETQYF
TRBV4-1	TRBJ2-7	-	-	TGCGCCAGCAGCCACCGACCGAGCCCTGGTAGCGACGAGCAGTACTTC	CASSHRPSPGSDEQYF
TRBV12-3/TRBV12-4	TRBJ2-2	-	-	TGTGCCAGCAGTTTTGGCCAGGGAATCGGGGAGCTGTTTTTT	CASSFGQGIGELFF
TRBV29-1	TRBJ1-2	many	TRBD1	TGCAGCGCACCCCAGGGGGCCGGCTACACCTTC	CSAPQGAGYTF
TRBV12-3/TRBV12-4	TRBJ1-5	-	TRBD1	TGTGCCAGCAGCGGACAGGGCGGCAATCAGCCCCAGCATTTT	CASSGQGGNQPQHF
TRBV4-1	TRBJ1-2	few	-	TGCGCCAGCAGCCAAGAGGGAAGGATTAACTATGGCTACACCTTC	CASSQEGRINYGYTF
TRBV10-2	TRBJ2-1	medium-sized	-	TGCGCCGTACTCCGGGACAATTACAATGAGCAGTTCTTC	CAVLRDNYNEQFF
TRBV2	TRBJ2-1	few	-	TGTGCCAGCAGGATATCTCAGGGAAATGAGCAGTTCTTC	CASRISQGNEQFF
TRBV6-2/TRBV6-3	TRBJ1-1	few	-	TGTGCCAGCAGTTACCCGGGGCCCTTCGGCACTGAAGCTTTCTTT	CASSYPGPFGTEAFF
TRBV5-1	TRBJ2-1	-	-	TGCGCCAGCAGCTTAAACACGGGGGAACCCTACAATGAGCAGTTCTTC	CASSLNTGEPYNEQFF
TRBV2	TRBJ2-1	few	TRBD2	TGTGCCAGCAGTGACGGTCAGCGGGGGGGCTACAATGAGCAGTTCTTC	CASSDGQRGGYNEQFF